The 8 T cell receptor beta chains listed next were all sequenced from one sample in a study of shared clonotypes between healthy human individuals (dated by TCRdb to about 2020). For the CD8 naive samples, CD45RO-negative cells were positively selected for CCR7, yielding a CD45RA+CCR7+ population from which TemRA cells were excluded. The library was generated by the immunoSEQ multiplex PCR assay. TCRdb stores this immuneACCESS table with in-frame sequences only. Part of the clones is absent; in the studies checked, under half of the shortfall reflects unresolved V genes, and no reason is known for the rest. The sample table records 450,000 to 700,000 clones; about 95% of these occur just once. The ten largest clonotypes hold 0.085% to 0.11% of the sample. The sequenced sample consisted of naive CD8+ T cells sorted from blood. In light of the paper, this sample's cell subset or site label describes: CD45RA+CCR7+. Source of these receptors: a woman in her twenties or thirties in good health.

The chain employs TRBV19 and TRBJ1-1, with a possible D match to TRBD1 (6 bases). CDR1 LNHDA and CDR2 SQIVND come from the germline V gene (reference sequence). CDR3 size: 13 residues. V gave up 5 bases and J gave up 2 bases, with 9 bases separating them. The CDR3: CASSYRDNTEAFF. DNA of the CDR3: TGTGCCAGTAGTTACAGGGATAACACTGAAGCTTTCTTT.

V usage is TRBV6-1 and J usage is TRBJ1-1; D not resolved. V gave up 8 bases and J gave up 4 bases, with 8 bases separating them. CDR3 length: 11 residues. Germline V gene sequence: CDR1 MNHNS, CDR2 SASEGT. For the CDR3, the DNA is TGTGCCAGCTTTAGGTCCACTGAAGCTTTCTTT. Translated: CASFRSTEAFF.

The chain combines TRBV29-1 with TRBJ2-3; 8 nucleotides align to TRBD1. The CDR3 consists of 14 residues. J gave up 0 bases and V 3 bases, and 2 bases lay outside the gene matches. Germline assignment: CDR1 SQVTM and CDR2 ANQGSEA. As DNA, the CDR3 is TGCAGCGTTGAGAGGACAGGGAGCACAGATACGCAGTATTTT. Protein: CSVERTGSTDTQYF.

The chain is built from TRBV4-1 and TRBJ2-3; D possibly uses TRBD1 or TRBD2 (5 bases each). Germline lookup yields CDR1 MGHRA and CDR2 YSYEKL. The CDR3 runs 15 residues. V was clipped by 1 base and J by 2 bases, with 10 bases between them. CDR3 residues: CASSQARGTTDTQYF. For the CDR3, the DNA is TGCGCCAGCAGCCAAGCCAGAGGGACCACAGATACGCAGTATTTT.

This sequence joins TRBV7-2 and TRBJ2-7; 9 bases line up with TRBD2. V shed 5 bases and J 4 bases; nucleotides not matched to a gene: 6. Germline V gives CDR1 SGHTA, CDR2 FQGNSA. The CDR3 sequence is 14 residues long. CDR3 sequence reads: CASSAAGGNYEQYF. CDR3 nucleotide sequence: TGTGCCAGCAGCGCGGCGGGAGGGAATTACGAGCAGTACTTC. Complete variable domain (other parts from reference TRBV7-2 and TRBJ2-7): GAGVSQSPSNKVTEKGKDVELRCDPISGHTALYWYRQSLGQGLEFLIYFQGNSAPDKSGLPSDRFSAERTGGSVSTLTIQRTQQEDSAVYLCASSAAGGNYEQYFGPGTRLTVT.

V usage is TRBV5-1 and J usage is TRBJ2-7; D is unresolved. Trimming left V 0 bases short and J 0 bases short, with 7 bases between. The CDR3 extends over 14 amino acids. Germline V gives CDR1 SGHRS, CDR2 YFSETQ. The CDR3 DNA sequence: TGCGCCAGCAGCTTGGTTGCCCGCTCCTACGAGCAGTACTTC. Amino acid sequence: CASSLVARSYEQYF. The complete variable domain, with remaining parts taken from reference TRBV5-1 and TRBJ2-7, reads KAGVTQTPRYLIKTRGQQVTLSCSPISGHRSVSWYQQTPGQGLQFLFEYFSETQRNKGNFPGRFSGRQFSNSRSEMNVSTLELGDSALYLCASSLVARSYEQYFGPGTRLTVT.

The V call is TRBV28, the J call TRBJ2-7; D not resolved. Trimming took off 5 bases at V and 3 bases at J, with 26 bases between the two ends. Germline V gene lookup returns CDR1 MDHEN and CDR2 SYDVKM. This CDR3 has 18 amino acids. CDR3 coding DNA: TGTGCCAGCAGTCGAACTACTCGGGCTATCGCTGGGAACTACGAGCAGTACTTC. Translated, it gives CASSRTTRAIAGNYEQYF.

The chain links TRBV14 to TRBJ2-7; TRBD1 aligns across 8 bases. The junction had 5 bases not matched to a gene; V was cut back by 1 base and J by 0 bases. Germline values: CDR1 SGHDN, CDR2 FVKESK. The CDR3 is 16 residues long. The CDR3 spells CASSQGDRPYSYEQYF. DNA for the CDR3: TGTGCCAGCAGCCAAGGGGACAGGCCATACTCCTACGAGCAGTACTTC.